This TCR beta chain appears in the sequencing data of a study of shared clonotypes between healthy human individuals. Study results and limitations: A limitation of the genetic and exposure-history diversity represented arose from few donors. Lower generation probabilities were found for non-shared clonotypes than for those shared by all four donors.

The CDR3 is made up of 15 amino acids. Germline V gives CDR1 SGHNT, CDR2 YYREEE (reference sequence). After removal of 2 bases from V and 9 bases from J, the junction contained 9 bases not matched to a gene. About this clone: Its matching antigen is unknown.

Into CD45RA+ naive and CD45RA-negative memory subsets, the CD4+ cells were split. Data came from immunoSEQ multiplex PCR; TCRdb stores just in-frame clones and leaves some out. The data hold 2,500,000 or so clones, with 80% to 95% observed a single time. Sequenced sample: naive CD4+ T cells from PBMCs. The subset denotes: CD45RA+ positively selected. This chain links TRBV5-4 with TRBJ1-3; TRBD1 matches at 9 bases. The origin of this receptor is a man between 18 and 35 years old in good health. Some clones in this sample may be carry-over from other donors' samples. The CDR3 loop reads CASSFRDRVTGTIYF. CDR3 sequence (DNA): TGTGCCAGCAGCTTCCGGGACAGGGTGACAGGCACCATATATTTT.